This passage covers 19 T cell receptor beta chains from one sample sequenced in a study of OX40 agonist ivuxolimab in advanced cancers. Profiling relied on immunoSEQ multiplex PCR, and the TCRdb table lists in-frame clones only, not all of them. The sample lists some 80,000 clones, around 87% occurring once. The specimen comprised CD4+ or CD8+ T cells sorted from blood, sampled in a trial of the OX40 agonist ivuxolimab. The receptors derive from an adult with an advanced solid tumor such as melanoma, head and neck, liver or kidney cancer.

The rearrangement joins TRBV30 to TRBJ1-6; 8 bases agree with TRBD1. The CDR3 length is 18 residues. The V segment lost 5 bases and the J segment 2 bases; nucleotides outside the gene matches: 14. Germline lookup yields CDR1 GTSNPN and CDR2 SVGIG (reference sequence). The CDR3 region is CAWGHRRDRLPYNSPLHF. The CDR3 DNA is TGTGCCTGGGGACACCGCCGGGACAGGCTCCCCTATAATTCACCCCTCCACTTT. The complete variable domain, with remaining parts taken from reference TRBV30 and TRBJ1-6, reads SQTIHQWPATLVQPVGSPLSLECTVEGTSNPNLYWYRQAAGRGLQLLFYSVGIGQISSEVPQNLSASRPQDRQFILSSKKLLLSDSGFYLCAWGHRRDRLPYNSPLHFGNGTRLTVT.

This rearrangement joins TRBV19 to TRBJ1-4; D not resolved. V lost 5 bases to trimming and J lost 11 bases, with 21 bases between them. The CDR3 is 15 amino acids. The V gene's germline CDR1 is LNHDA and CDR2 SQIVND (reference sequence). The CDR3 protein is CASSDAQPPLDKLFF. In DNA form, the CDR3 reads TGTGCCAGTAGTGATGCTCAGCCACCTTTGGATAAACTGTTTTTT.

V and J are TRBV25-1 and TRBJ2-5; tentatively, D is TRBD2 (5 bases). The CDR3 consists of 13 residues. Trimming cost V 0 bases and J 4 bases, with 6 bases left between them. Per the germline V gene, CDR1 is MGHDK and CDR2 is SYGVNS. The CDR3 DNA is TGTGCCAGCAGTGAATACGGGGTAGAGACCCAGTACTTC. Encoded protein: CASSEYGVETQYF.

J is TRBJ2-7 and V is TRBV6-6; 11 positions match TRBD1. CDR1 is MNHNY and CDR2 is SVGAGI in the germline V gene (reference sequence). This CDR3 comprises 15 residues. J gave up 6 bases and V 6 bases, and 10 bases lay outside the gene matches. Here the CDR3 DNA reads TGTGCCAGCAGATCCTCAGGACAGGGGGCGGGCGAGCAGTACTTC. Its protein is CASRSSGQGAGEQYF.

The chain joins TRBV18 to TRBJ2-2, with 7 bases that match TRBD1. The CDR3 spans 17 residues. CDR1 and CDR2 (germline): KGHSH, LQKENI. With V trimmed by 3 bases and J by 6 bases, 13 bases remained unmatched. The CDR3 region is CASSPAFTGAISGELFF. CDR3 nucleotide sequence: TGTGCCAGCTCACCCGCATTCACAGGGGCCATTTCCGGGGAGCTGTTTTTT.

The chain combines TRBV6-5 with TRBJ1-1; tentatively, D is TRBD1 (5 bases). The CDR3 consists of 15 residues. The V and J ends lost 0 bases and 1 base respectively, with 9 bases between them. Looked up from germline, CDR1 is MNHEY and CDR2 is SVGAGI. The CDR3 loop reads CASSYSRQQNTEAFF. In DNA form, the CDR3 reads TGTGCCAGCAGTTACTCGAGACAGCAGAACACTGAAGCTTTCTTT.

The chain carries TRBV7-2 and TRBJ2-5, with D unresolved. Germline values: CDR1 SGHTA, CDR2 FQGNSA. Trimming took off 3 bases at V and 4 bases at J, with 9 bases between the two ends. The CDR3 totals 13 residues. The CDR3 loop reads CASSLGLGETQYF. CDR3 nucleotides: TGTGCCAGCAGCTTGGGCCTCGGAGAGACCCAGTACTTC. The complete variable domain, with remaining parts taken from reference TRBV7-2 and TRBJ2-5, reads GAGVSQSPSNKVTEKGKDVELRCDPISGHTALYWYRQSLGQGLEFLIYFQGNSAPDKSGLPSDRFSAERTGGSVSTLTIQRTQQEDSAVYLCASSLGLGETQYFGPGTRLLVL.

This clone was observed once. The genes are TRBV5-4 and TRBJ1-4; 8 nucleotides line up with TRBD1. Germline loops: CDR1 SGHNT, CDR2 YYREEE (reference sequence). The trim removed 3 bases at V and 7 bases at J, leaving 5 bases unmatched. This CDR3 spans 14 amino acids. CDR3 in DNA: TGTGCCAGCAGCTCGACAGGGGAGGGTGAAAAACTGTTTTTT. Translated, it gives CASSSTGEGEKLFF.

This clone appeared a single time. J is TRBJ2-5 and V is TRBV4-1; TRBD2 might be the D (7 bases). Looked up from germline, CDR1 is MGHRA and CDR2 is YSYEKL. With 4 bases removed from V and 5 bases from J, the gap between germline ends came to 17 bases. The CDR3 extends over 15 amino acids. This CDR3 is CASSPNRDGGETQYF. The CDR3 DNA reads as TGCGCCAGCAGCCCTAACAGGGACGGGGGGGAGACCCAGTACTTC.

The CDR3 spells CASSDGTSGANVLTF. The CDR3 nucleotides read TGTGCCAGTAGTGACGGGACCTCTGGGGCCAACGTCCTGACTTTC. V usage is TRBV19 and J usage is TRBJ2-6; tentatively, D is TRBD1 or TRBD2 (5 bases each). The CDR3 is 15 residues long. Deletions cut 5 bases from V and 0 bases from J, with 8 bases between. Germline V gene sequence: CDR1 LNHDA, CDR2 SQIVND (reference sequence).

The CDR3 bases are TGTGCCAGCTCACCAAACCTGAACACCGGGGAGCTGTTTTTT. It translates to CASSPNLNTGELFF. The chain employs TRBV18 and TRBJ2-2; no reliable D call. This CDR3 is built from 14 residues. V was shortened by 2 bases and J by 1 base, with 5 bases between the two germline ends. Looked up from germline, CDR1 is KGHSH and CDR2 is LQKENI.

The gene calls are TRBV18 and TRBJ2-5; 7 bases align to TRBD1. The CDR3 is made up of 13 amino acids. Per the germline V gene, CDR1 is KGHSH and CDR2 is LQKENI. V trimming: 2 bases; J trimming: 5 bases; junction bases outside the gene matches: 2. For the CDR3, the DNA is TGTGCCAGCTCACCAAACAGGGGTGAGACCCAGTACTTC. This sequence encodes CASSPNRGETQYF.

This clone showed up just once. This chain uses TRBV7-2 with TRBJ2-7; D possibly corresponds to TRBD2 (5 bases). Trimming stripped 6 bases from V and 6 bases from J, with 12 bases between. The germline CDR1 and CDR2 sequences are SGHTA and FQGNSA. The CDR3 loop spans 12 amino acids. The chain's CDR3 is CASRSGRGEQYF. The CDR3 DNA is TGTGCCAGCAGGTCGGGGAGAGGCGAGCAGTACTTC.

This chain joins TRBV4-2 and TRBJ2-7; 9 bases match TRBD1. CDR3 length: 15 residues. Germline CDR1 LGHNA, CDR2 YNFKEQ. V was clipped by 0 bases and J by 6 bases; unmatched bases: 6. The CDR3 DNA is TGTGCCAGCAGCCAAGAGGGACAGGGCCGTCCCGAGCAGTACTTC. Protein sequence: CASSQEGQGRPEQYF.

About this clone itself: At one end the junction does not follow the germline gene, possibly because of a read error. The V and J genes are TRBV7-7 and TRBJ1-5, with TRBD1 as a possible D gene (5 bases). The CDR3 consists of 15 residues. Germline V CDR1 and CDR2: SSHAT, FNYEAQ (reference sequence). CDR3 sequence (DNA): TGTGCTAGCAGCCGCGGGGGGGTAGGCAATCAGCCCCAGCATTTT. It encodes CASSRGGVGNQPQHF.

The chain joins TRBV18 to TRBJ1-3, with D tentatively TRBD1 (6 bases). The CDR3 is 16 residues long. Trimming left V 10 bases short and J 0 bases short, with 19 bases between. Germline V gives CDR1 KGHSH, CDR2 LQKENI. CDR3 DNA sequence: TGTGCCACCTTAGATTTGGGGGGCTTCTCTGGAAACACCATATATTTT. Protein: CATLDLGGFSGNTIYF. Filled out from reference TRBV18 and TRBJ1-3, the complete variable domain reads NAGVMQNPRHLVRRRGQEARLRCSPMKGHSHVYWYRQLPEEGLKFMVYLQKENIIDESGMPKERFSAEFPKEGPSILRIQQVVRGDSAAYFCATLDLGGFSGNTIYFGEGSWLTVV.

This clone has a handful of counts. Other DNA sequences within the sample encode an identical CDR3. The chain employs TRBV29-1 and TRBJ1-1; D is uncertain. V lost 7 bases to trimming and J lost 2 bases, with 8 bases between them. There are 11 residues in the CDR3. Germline V lookup: CDR1 SQVTM, CDR2 ANQGSEA. The CDR3 reads CSGGRNTEAFF. The CDR3 DNA follows: TGCAGCGGCGGACGAAACACTGAAGCTTTCTTT. The full variable domain, with the rest looked up from reference TRBV29-1 and TRBJ1-1, is SAVISQKPSRDICQRGTSLTIQCQVDSQVTMMFWYRQQPGQSLTLIATANQGSEATYESGFVIDKFPISRPNLTFSTLTVSNMSPEDSSIYLCSGGRNTEAFFGQGTRLTVV.

The rearrangement links TRBV5-6 to TRBJ2-3; weak D call: TRBD1 (5 bases). V shed 6 bases and J shed 3 bases, with 14 bases lying between them. The germline CDR1 and CDR2 sequences are SGHDT and YYEEEE. CDR3 length equals 14 residues. CDR3 bases: TGTGCCAGCACCCCCTTAGGGGTGACAGATACGCAGTATTTT. This gives the protein CASTPLGVTDTQYF.

This clone was picked up a small number of times. The chain recombines TRBV7-6 with TRBJ1-5, with D possibly matching TRBD1 (6 bases). Per germline, CDR1 SGHVS and CDR2 FNYEAQ. V was trimmed by 2 bases and J by 5 bases, leaving 13 bases between them. The CDR3 has 15 residues. Written as DNA, the CDR3 is TGTGCCAGCAGCTTATATGGGGGCGGGGATCAGCCCCAGCATTTT. It specifies CASSLYGGGDQPQHF.